A single sample gave rise to the 16 T cell receptor beta chains below, sequenced in a study of CD8 T cells in ankylosing spondylitis. A single record per CDR3 protein comes from TCRdb applying MiXCR to the 5' RACE reads. This table has some 250,000 distinct CDR3 sequences, about 10% appearing once. The sequenced sample consisted of blood, either unsorted or a sorted T cell fraction (not recorded which). These TCRs come from a male donor with ankylosing spondylitis or in good health (not recorded which).

This clonotype showed up many times. The chain combines TRBV5-1 with TRBJ2-7; 7 nucleotides line up with TRBD1. J was trimmed by 1 base and V by 1 base; bases with no gene match: 5. Per the germline V gene, CDR1 is SGHRS and CDR2 is YFSETQ. The CDR3 has 15 amino acids. The CDR3 coding sequence is TGCGCCAGCAGCTTGTCACAGGGGTCGTCCTACGAGCAGTACTTC. This codes for CASSLSQGSSYEQYF.

In this sample, this clonotype turned up many times. This rearrangement joins TRBV20-1 to TRBJ2-3; 10 bases line up with TRBD2. The CDR3 sequence is 15 residues long. Germline V lookup: CDR1 DFQATT, CDR2 SNEGSKA (reference sequence). J lost 2 bases, V lost 5 bases, and 7 bases had no gene match. The CDR3 sequence is CSALTSGTLTDTQYF. The CDR3 DNA follows: TGCAGTGCTCTAACTAGCGGGACCCTCACAGATACGCAGTATTTT.

This clonotype was seen at least ten times. The chain recombines TRBV29-1 with TRBJ2-7, with 7 bases lining up with TRBD2. V lost 4 bases and J lost 4; bases outside the gene matches: 7. Germline V CDR1 and CDR2: SQVTM, ANQGSEA. The CDR3 contains 13 residues. CDR3 protein: CSVVGREVYEQYF. CDR3 nucleotide sequence: TGCAGCGTTGTAGGACGGGAGGTTTACGAGCAGTACTTC.

This clonotype has only one observation. Germline is not matched at one junction end, which may reflect a read error. The genes are TRBV20-1 and TRBJ2-3, with 9 bases identical to TRBD2. The length of the CDR3 is 17 residues. Looked up from germline, CDR1 is DFQATT and CDR2 is SNEGSKA (reference sequence). The CDR3 DNA is TGCTGTGCTAGTTCGGGTGTGGCGGGGGGGGGCACAGATACGCAGTATTTT. Protein product: CCASSGVAGGGTDTQYF.

This clonotype was seen a few times. This rearrangement joins TRBV11-2 to TRBJ2-1; TRBD2 agrees at 7 bases. V was clipped by 4 bases and J by 0 bases; unmatched bases: 6. This CDR3 has 16 residues. Germline assignment: CDR1 SGHAT and CDR2 FQNNGV. The CDR3, as DNA: TGTGCCAGCAGCTCTGGGAGGGGAAGCTCCTACAATGAGCAGTTCTTC. This sequence encodes CASSSGRGSSYNEQFF.

This clonotype was observed many times. The chain joins TRBV24-1 to TRBJ2-1; D not certain. The CDR3 length is 11 residues. Trimming removed 4 bases at V and 6 bases at J, with 3 bases between. Germline loops: CDR1 KGHDR, CDR2 SFDVKD. The CDR3 is CATSDLNEQFF. CDR3 sequence (DNA): TGTGCCACCAGTGACCTCAATGAGCAGTTCTTC.

The rearrangement links TRBV7-2 to TRBJ2-1, with TRBD2 matching 7 bases. Germline lookup yields CDR1 SGHTA and CDR2 FQGNSA. The CDR3 consists of 15 residues. The trim removed 5 bases at V and 5 bases at J, leaving 9 bases unmatched. The DNA of the CDR3 is TGTGCCAGCAGCCGGACCGGGACTACAAACAATGAGCAGTTCTTC. Protein sequence: CASSRTGTTNNEQFF.

In its sample, this clonotype was seen many times. The chain couples TRBV13 to TRBJ2-5; D uncertain. The CDR3 consists of 13 residues. V was trimmed by 2 bases and J by 4 bases, leaving 8 bases between them. Germline V lookup: CDR1 PRHDT, CDR2 FYEKMQ (reference sequence). The CDR3 DNA reads as TGTGCCAGCAGCTTAAGTCCCGGAGAGACCCAGTACTTC. It specifies CASSLSPGETQYF.

The genes are TRBV6-1 and TRBJ1-1, with D unclear. V was pared by 2 bases and J by 6 bases, with 10 bases between. The CDR3 has 13 amino acids. CDR1 and CDR2 from the germline V gene are MNHNS and SASEGT. CDR3 amino acids: CASSESWVAEAFF. The CDR3 coding sequence is TGTGCCAGCAGTGAAAGTTGGGTTGCTGAAGCTTTCTTT.

Many counts were recorded for this clonotype. This chain joins TRBV24-1 and TRBJ1-2; TRBD1 aligns across 8 bases. CDR1 KGHDR and CDR2 SFDVKD come from the germline V gene. Germline trimming cut 4 bases from V and 6 bases from J; bases unmatched to any gene: 9. The CDR3 is 15 amino acids. The CDR3 loop reads CATSESGQGGDGYTF. The CDR3 DNA is TGTGCCACCAGTGAATCCGGACAGGGCGGTGATGGCTACACCTTC.

This clonotype has ten or more counts. V gene TRBV12-3 or TRBV12-4 combines with J gene TRBJ2-5; D is unclear. CDR3 length: 13 amino acids. V was pared by 6 bases and J by 3 bases, with 11 bases between. CDR3 sequence reads: CASSRPGKETQYF. CDR3 in DNA: TGTGCCAGCAGCCGTCCTGGGAAAGAGACCCAGTACTTC.

The CDR3 region is CASSSGPLNNEQFF. The CDR3 nucleotides are TGTGCCAGCAGCTCAGGGCCCCTAAACAATGAGCAGTTCTTC. The rearrangement links TRBV7-3 to TRBJ2-1, with D possibly being TRBD1 (5 bases). Per germline, CDR1 SGHTA and CDR2 FQGTGA. Trimming removed 4 bases from V and 5 bases from J, with 12 bases in between. This CDR3 has 14 amino acids.

V and J are TRBV3-1 and TRBJ1-2; 12 positions match TRBD1. Trimming removed 2 bases from V and 8 bases from J; junction bases left unmatched: 6. The CDR3 runs to 15 residues. In germline, CDR1 is LGHDT, CDR2 YNNKEL (reference sequence). This CDR3 reads CASSQLGTGGSGYTF. The DNA of the CDR3 is TGTGCCAGCAGCCAACTAGGGACAGGGGGCTCCGGCTACACCTTC.

The sample holds many counts of this clonotype. The DNA of the CDR3 is TGCGCCAGCAGCCATATCTCCCAGGGAGACGGCTACACCTTC. As protein: CASSHISQGDGYTF. The chain employs TRBV4-1 and TRBJ1-2; a weak D match, TRBD1 (5 bases). The V end was cut by 3 bases, the J end by 8 bases, with 16 bases between. The CDR3 extends over 14 amino acids. The germline CDR1 and CDR2 sequences are MGHRA and YSYEKL.

This clonotype has ten or more counts. This chain joins TRBV5-6 and TRBJ1-1, with TRBD1 as a possible D gene (5 bases). With 2 bases removed from V and 6 bases from J, the gap between germline ends came to 14 bases. Germline CDR1 and CDR2: SGHDT and YYEEEE. The CDR3 loop spans 14 amino acids. Written as DNA, the CDR3 is TGTGCCAGCAGCTTACGCGGGGGTGTGCCTGAAGCTTTCTTT. It yields the protein CASSLRGGVPEAFF.

The chain joins TRBV7-3 to TRBJ2-3; D uncertain. V was trimmed by 4 bases and J by 3 bases, leaving 14 bases between them. Germline V lookup: CDR1 SGHTA, CDR2 FQGTGA. This CDR3 has 15 residues. As DNA, the CDR3 is TGTGCCAGCAGCTCCGGCCAGATCGAGACAGATACGCAGTATTTT. Residues: CASSSGQIETDTQYF.